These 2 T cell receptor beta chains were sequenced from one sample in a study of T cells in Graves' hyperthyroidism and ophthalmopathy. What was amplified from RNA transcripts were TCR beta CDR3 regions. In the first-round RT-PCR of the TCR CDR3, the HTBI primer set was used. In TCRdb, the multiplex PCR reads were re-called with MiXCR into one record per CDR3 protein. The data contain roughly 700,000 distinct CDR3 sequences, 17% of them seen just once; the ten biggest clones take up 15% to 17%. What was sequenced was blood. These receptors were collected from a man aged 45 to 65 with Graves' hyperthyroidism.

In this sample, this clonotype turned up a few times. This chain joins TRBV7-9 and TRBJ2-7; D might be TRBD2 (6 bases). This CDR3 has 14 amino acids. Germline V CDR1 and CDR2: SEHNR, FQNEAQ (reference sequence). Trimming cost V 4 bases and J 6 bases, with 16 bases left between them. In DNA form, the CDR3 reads TGTGCCAGCAGCTGGCGGGCGGGGCCTGGCGAGCAGTACTTC. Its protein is CASSWRAGPGEQYF.

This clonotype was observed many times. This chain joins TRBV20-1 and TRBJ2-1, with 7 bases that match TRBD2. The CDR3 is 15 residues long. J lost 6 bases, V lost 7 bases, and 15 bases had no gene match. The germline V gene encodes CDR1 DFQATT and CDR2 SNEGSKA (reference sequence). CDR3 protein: CSGASGSGFVNEQFF. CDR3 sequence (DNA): TGCAGTGGGGCTAGCGGCTCGGGGTTTGTCAATGAGCAGTTCTTC.